Listed below are T cell receptor beta chains from one sample, sequenced in a study of metastatic and nonmetastatic thyroid tumors. TCRdb re-called the PCR reads through MiXCR. Counted here are roughly 89,000 clones, around 12% occurring once; the ten biggest clones make up about 10%. Input material: tumor tissue. These receptors were taken from a female donor with papillary thyroid cancer or a benign thyroid nodule (not recorded which). Some clones in this sample may be carry-over from other donors' samples. CDR3s include the opening cysteine and the closing phenylalanine or tryptophan. D genes are given only for firm matches. Clone size is given for some rows only: seen once, a few or many times, or a class if the clone is expanded.

clone_size j_call d_call v_call cdr3_nt cdr3_aa
many TRBJ2-3 - TRBV5-1 TGCGCCAGCAGCTCCCACAAGGAGTCAGATACGCAGTATTTT CASSSHKESDTQYF
many TRBJ1-1 - TRBV2 TGTGCCAGCAGTGATTTGGGCACTGAAGCTTTCTTT CASSDLGTEAFF
many TRBJ1-1 - TRBV20-1 TGCAGTGCTATCAGTATGAACACTGAAGCTTTCTTT CSAISMNTEAFF
few TRBJ2-7 TRBD2 TRBV10-3 TGTGCCATCAGTGATACTAGCGGCTCCTACGAGCAGTACTTC CAISDTSGSYEQYF
many TRBJ1-4 TRBD1 TRBV7-9 TGTGCCAGCAGCCGAAACATCGGACAGGGCAACGAAAAACTGTTTTTT CASSRNIGQGNEKLFF
many TRBJ2-1 TRBD1 TRBV6-1 TGTGCCAGCAGGGATAGACCCGACAGGGCCCACAATGAGCAGTTCTTC CASRDRPDRAHNEQFF
many TRBJ1-3 - TRBV28 TGTGCCAGCAGTTTAGGGGGAGCCAGGGGCAACACCATATATTTT CASSLGGARGNTIYF
many TRBJ2-7 TRBD2 TRBV25-1 TGTGCCAGCAGTGAGGGCCTAGCGGGAGCGGACGAGCAGTACTTC CASSEGLAGADEQYF
few TRBJ2-3 - TRBV28 TGTGCCAGCAGTTTGGTGGGAAGAGATACGCAGTATTTT CASSLVGRDTQYF
many TRBJ1-1 - TRBV7-3 TGTGCCAGCAGCTTCGAAACGGGACTCACGAACACTGAAGCTTTCTTT CASSFETGLTNTEAFF
few TRBJ2-2 - TRBV7-3 TGTGCCAGCAGCCCCTGGCCAGTGTACACCGGGGAGCTGTTTTTT CASSPWPVYTGELFF
many TRBJ2-7 - TRBV7-6 TGTGCCAGCAGCCTGACGACGACCCCCTACGAGCAGTACTTC CASSLTTTPYEQYF
few TRBJ2-1 - TRBV18 TGTGCCAGCTCACCGGGCAATGAGCAGTTCTTC CASSPGNEQFF
many TRBJ1-1 - TRBV9 TGTGCCAGCAGCGCAGCAGGCGGGTTTCGGGAAGCTTTCTTT CASSAAGGFREAFF
many TRBJ2-1 TRBD2 TRBV20-1 TGCAGTGCTAGGGTAGCGGGCCCTTCCTACAATGAGCAGTTCTTC CSARVAGPSYNEQFF
- TRBJ2-2 - TRBV27 TGTGCCAGCTTCACAGGTCTTCTCCCCGGGGAGCCGTTTTTT CASFTGLLPGEPFF
many TRBJ2-1 TRBD2 TRBV5-1 TGCGCCAGCAGTCGAATCACAGGACTAGCGGGTAATGAGCAGTTCTTC CASSRITGLAGNEQFF
many TRBJ2-3 TRBD2 TRBV10-3 TGTGCCATCAGGACGGGACTAACTAGCACAGATACGCAGTATTTT CAIRTGLTSTDTQYF
once TRBJ2-3 - TRBV5-1 TGCGCCAGCAGCTTGGTTCTAGAAATCACAGATAAGCAGTATTTT CASSLVLEITDKQYF
many TRBJ1-1 - TRBV28 TGTGCCAGCAGCCAGGGACGGGGTGAAGCTTTCTTT CASSQGRGEAFF
many TRBJ1-2 TRBD1 TRBV10-3 TGTGCCATCAGCGGGACAGGGAGTCCCGCAATCTATGGCTACACCTTC CAISGTGSPAIYGYTF
many TRBJ1-5 TRBD1 TRBV5-1 TGCGCCAGCAGCTGGGGGGGGACAGATAATCAGCCCCAGCATTTT CASSWGGTDNQPQHF
- TRBJ2-2 - TRBV20-1 TGCAGTTCTACTCCGGGCAGGGCCACCGGGGAGCTGTTTTTT CSSTPGRATGELFF
- TRBJ2-1 TRBD2 TRBV28 TGTGCCAGCAGTTTGGAACTAGCGGGAGGGCCGGGCGTAAATGAGCAGTTCTTC CASSLELAGGPGVNEQFF
many TRBJ2-1 - TRBV3-1 TGTGCCAGCAGCCAAGGGAGCGGGACATTGAATGAGCAGTTCTTC CASSQGSGTLNEQFF
many TRBJ1-1 - TRBV7-9 TGTGCCAGCAGCTTATCCGCAGGGAACACTGAAGCTTTCTTT CASSLSAGNTEAFF
many TRBJ2-3 - TRBV20-1 TGCAGTGCTAGACACGGGACCACAGATACGCAGTATTTT CSARHGTTDTQYF
few TRBJ2-3 - TRBV27 TGTGCCAGTAAGACCCTAATAGGCACAGATACGCAGTATTTT CASKTLIGTDTQYF
many TRBJ1-5 TRBD1 TRBV5-5 TGTGCCAGCAGCTCCGGACAGGGTATGAGCAATCAGCCCCAGCATTTT CASSSGQGMSNQPQHF